This TCR beta chain was retrieved from a study of T cell repertoires in cytomegalovirus infection. Turning to this clonotype: Its cognate antigen is unknown.

The germline CDR1 and CDR2 sequences are SGHNT and YYREEE (reference sequence). CDR3 length: 16 residues. V dropped 0 bases and J dropped 2; count of bases not matched to a gene: 7. TCRdb processed the reads anew with MiXCR; each CDR3 protein has one entry. Of just over 450,000 distinct CDR3 sequences in the sample, approximately 46% are singletons; the top ten hold roughly two fifths. This rearrangement joins TRBV5-4 to TRBJ2-7, with 8 positions matching TRBD2. The TCR comes from a human donor in good health (CMV status not recorded). Some clones in this sample may be carry-over from other donors' samples. This specimen consisted of cultured PBMCs, obtained from culture after CMV antigen stimulation. CDR3 sequence: CASSLGPGTRTYEQYF. In DNA, the CDR3 is TGTGCCAGCAGCTTGGGGCCCGGGACTAGAACCTACGAGCAGTACTTC.